A single sample is the source of the 9 T cell receptor beta chains below, sequenced in a study of cytomegalovirus exposure and HLA in healthy donors. The PCR had 60 Vbeta and 13 Jbeta primers. Libraries were prepared by immunoSEQ multiplex PCR; TCRdb keeps only in-frame clonotypes and omits some of them. The table has roughly 200,000 clones, 81% seen once; the top ten hold roughly 3.6%. Sequenced sample: PBMCs. Receptors originate from a man in his forties or fifties in good health and CMV-seropositive.

The chain has TRBV10-3 and TRBJ2-5; D is perhaps TRBD1 (7 bases). V was clipped by 0 bases and J by 6 bases, with 14 bases between them. CDR1 is ENHRY and CDR2 is SYGVKD in the germline V gene. This CDR3 region has 15 residues. The CDR3, as DNA: TGTGCCATCAGTGAGTCCAGGGGGGCTAATAAGACCCAGTACTTC. As protein: CAISESRGANKTQYF.

The V gene is TRBV15, the J gene TRBJ1-1, with TRBD1 as a possible D gene (5 bases). Trimming removed 1 base from V and 4 bases from J, with 19 bases in between. Germline CDR1 is LNHNV and CDR2 is YYDKDF (reference sequence). CDR3 length equals 17 residues. The CDR3 sequence is CATSRGKEIPGGTEAFF. In DNA, the CDR3 is TGTGCCACCAGCAGAGGGAAGGAGATTCCGGGGGGCACTGAAGCTTTCTTT.

This clone appeared a single time. The J gene is TRBJ2-7, the V gene TRBV28; the D gene is possibly TRBD1 (6 bases). The CDR3 totals 15 residues. V lost 5 bases and J 3 bases, leaving 17 bases between the germline ends. Germline values: CDR1 MDHEN, CDR2 SYDVKM. CDR3 DNA: TGTGCCAGCAGTCCGGGGACAATAAGCCTCTACGAGCAGTACTTC. Translating gives CASSPGTISLYEQYF.

To note about this clone: A read error may produce the germline difference seen at one junction end. This chain connects TRBV15 to TRBJ1-3; 9 bases fit TRBD1. This CDR3 comprises 16 residues. Germline values: CDR1 LNHNV, CDR2 YYDKDF (reference sequence). The CDR3, as DNA: TGTGCCACCAGCAGAGGAGGGGGACAGGGTTCAACTTTAGTCCGTTTT. Protein sequence: CATSRGGGQGSTLVRF.

This clone was seen only a few times. The chain employs TRBV27 and TRBJ1-4, with 7 bases identical to TRBD1. The CDR3 extends over 17 amino acids. CDR1 MNHEY and CDR2 SMNVEV come from the germline V gene (reference sequence). V gave up 1 base and J gave up 6 bases; unmatched junction bases: 11. CDR3 region: CASSLFPRRGRDEKLFF. In nucleotides, the CDR3 is TGTGCCAGCAGTTTATTTCCACGGAGGGGGCGGGATGAAAAACTGTTTTTT.

The V call is TRBV6-6, the J call TRBJ1-1; D is possibly TRBD1 (5 bases). The CDR3 loop spans 15 amino acids. The germline V gene encodes CDR1 MNHNY and CDR2 SVGAGI (reference sequence). Trimming left V 7 bases short and J 1 base short, with 16 bases between. This CDR3 is CASTLRGNRNTEAFF. DNA for the CDR3: TGTGCCAGCACCTTAAGGGGAAATAGGAACACTGAAGCTTTCTTT.

The chain uses TRBV14 and TRBJ2-7, with D uncertain. The V end was cut by 1 base, the J end by 6 bases, with 13 bases between. Germline V CDR1 and CDR2: SGHDN, FVKESK. The CDR3 consists of 14 residues. The CDR3 nucleotides read TGTGCCAGCAGCCAAGTTGGTAAGAGCTTCGAGCAGTACTTC. It is translated as CASSQVGKSFEQYF.

V and J are TRBV9 and TRBJ2-1, with D unresolved. Per the germline V gene, CDR1 is SGDLS and CDR2 is YYNGEE. Trimming took off 3 bases at V and 7 bases at J, with 5 bases between the two ends. This CDR3 spans 11 amino acids. The chain's CDR3 is CASSGRNEQFF. The CDR3 bases are TGTGCCAGCAGCGGGAGAAATGAGCAGTTCTTC.

The J gene is TRBJ2-3, the V gene TRBV12-5; D unclear. Germline V gives CDR1 LGHNT, CDR2 FRNRAP. The CDR3 consists of 17 residues. V dropped 0 bases and J dropped 5 bases, with 18 bases sitting between them. Here the CDR3 reads CASGLVPGVANRDTQYF. CDR3 nucleotides: TGTGCTAGTGGTTTGGTTCCGGGTGTGGCGAATCGAGATACGCAGTATTTT.